The clone carrying this TCR beta chain appeared a single time. Its antigen is still unknown. CDR3 length: 16 amino acids. Germline V gene data show CDR1 as SGHRS and CDR2 as YFSETQ. V was clipped by 1 base and J by 2 bases, with 12 bases between them. Assay: immunoSEQ multiplex PCR; the TCRdb copy retains only in-frame clones and omits some. The sample shows 500,000 to 550,000 clones, approximately 95% of them seen only once. The entry originates in a study of shared clonotypes between healthy human individuals. Findings of the study overall: Sorted-subset samples were not fully sequenced, rarefaction indicated. Non-shared clonotypes showed lower generation probabilities than clonotypes common to all four donors. In this cohort, only blood was sampled, and tissue repertoires likely differ. Genetic and exposure-history diversity was limited by the small donor number.

The sequenced material came from naive CD4+ T cells sorted from blood. Subset denoted: CD45RA+ positively selected. The chain couples TRBV5-1 to TRBJ2-2; D perhaps matches TRBD2 (6 bases). This receptor was identified in a woman in her twenties or thirties in good health. This chain's CDR3 is CASSLFLAVNTGELFF. The CDR3 DNA reads TGCGCCAGCAGCTTGTTTTTAGCGGTTAACACCGGGGAGCTGTTTTTT.